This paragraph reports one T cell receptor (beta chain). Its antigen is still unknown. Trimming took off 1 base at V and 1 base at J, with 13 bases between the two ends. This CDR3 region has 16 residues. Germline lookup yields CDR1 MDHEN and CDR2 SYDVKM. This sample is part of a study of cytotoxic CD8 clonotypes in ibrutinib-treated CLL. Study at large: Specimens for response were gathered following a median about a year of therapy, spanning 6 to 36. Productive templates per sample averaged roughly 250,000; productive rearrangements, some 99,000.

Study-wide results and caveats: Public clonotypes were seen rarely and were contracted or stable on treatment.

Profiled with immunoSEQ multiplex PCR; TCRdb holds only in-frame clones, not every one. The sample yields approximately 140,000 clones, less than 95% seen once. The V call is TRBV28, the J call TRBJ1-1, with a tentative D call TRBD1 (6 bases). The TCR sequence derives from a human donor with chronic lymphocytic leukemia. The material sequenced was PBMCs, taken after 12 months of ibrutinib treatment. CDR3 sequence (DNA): TGTGCCAGCAGTTTATTCGAGGGAGGGGGGAACACTGAAGCTTTCTTT. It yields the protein CASSLFEGGGNTEAFF.